The rows below give T cell receptor beta chains drawn from one sample of a study of cytomegalovirus exposure and HLA in healthy donors. Repertoires were generated with immunoSEQ multiplex PCR, while TCRdb's copy carries only in-frame clones and drops some. The table records some 190,000 clones, about four fifths of them present only once. The sequencing sample was made of PBMCs. The receptors derive from a woman aged 25 to 45 in good health and CMV-seropositive. CDR3s include the opening cysteine and the closing phenylalanine or tryptophan. Each record gives: clone size, D gene, V gene, J gene, CDR3 protein. D genes are given only for firm matches. Size values are once, few and many counts, or a class for expanded clones, and some rows have none.

clone size: .; D gene: TRBD1; V gene: TRBV6-1; J gene: TRBJ1-4; CDR3 protein: CASRPGQANEKLFF
clone size: once; D gene: TRBD2; V gene: TRBV6-1; J gene: TRBJ2-3; CDR3 protein: CASSGPPLAGGITDTQYF
clone size: .; D gene: .; V gene: TRBV9; J gene: TRBJ2-1; CDR3 protein: CASSADRDRTKNNEQFF
clone size: .; D gene: TRBD1; V gene: TRBV27; J gene: TRBJ1-1; CDR3 protein: CASSSNRGGEAFF
clone size: .; D gene: TRBD2; V gene: TRBV9; J gene: TRBJ2-5; CDR3 protein: CASSVGLAGLRETQYF
clone size: .; D gene: .; V gene: TRBV6-5; J gene: TRBJ1-1; CDR3 protein: CASGPLNTEAFF
clone size: .; D gene: .; V gene: TRBV6-5; J gene: TRBJ1-1; CDR3 protein: CASTRGTEAFF
clone size: .; D gene: TRBD1; V gene: TRBV18; J gene: TRBJ2-7; CDR3 protein: CASSPGQAGLYEQYF
clone size: .; D gene: TRBD2; V gene: TRBV5-4; J gene: TRBJ2-1; CDR3 protein: CASSRTRGPDEQFF
clone size: .; D gene: TRBD1; V gene: TRBV6-6; J gene: TRBJ2-3; CDR3 protein: CASIFSGGIGTDTQYF
clone size: .; D gene: .; V gene: TRBV5-4; J gene: TRBJ2-1; CDR3 protein: CASSPSKEDGNEQFF
clone size: .; D gene: .; V gene: TRBV28; J gene: TRBJ1-6; CDR3 protein: CASSLGGRGISPLHF
clone size: .; D gene: .; V gene: TRBV29-1; J gene: TRBJ2-7; CDR3 protein: CSVRRQADYEQYF
clone size: .; D gene: .; V gene: TRBV6-4; J gene: TRBJ2-7; CDR3 protein: CASSPGGDLREQYF
clone size: .; D gene: TRBD2; V gene: TRBV5-5; J gene: TRBJ2-7; CDR3 protein: CASSLFTGGTVYEQYF
clone size: .; D gene: .; V gene: TRBV5-1; J gene: TRBJ1-1; CDR3 protein: CASSLLDSLNTEAFF
clone size: .; D gene: TRBD1; V gene: TRBV28; J gene: TRBJ2-7; CDR3 protein: CASSGPGTGRYEQYF
clone size: .; D gene: TRBD1; V gene: TRBV6-1; J gene: TRBJ1-1; CDR3 protein: CASSEVLSGSGTENTEAFF
clone size: .; D gene: .; V gene: TRBV2; J gene: TRBJ2-3; CDR3 protein: CASTTSTDTQYF